Below, one T cell receptor (beta chain) is given with its context. This clone was seen only a few times. Its antigen target is currently unknown. The record has no base qualities; no much larger clone is one base away. From a lookup of the germline V gene (reference sequence), CDR1 and CDR2 are MNHNY and SVGAGI. V lost 5 bases and J lost 5 bases, and the count of bases not matched to a germline gene is 8. From the cysteine through the phenylalanine, the CDR3 covers 14 amino acids. The kept DNA is CDR3 alone, 42 bases in frame from the first base. The sample comes from a study of chemoradiotherapy in HPV16-positive cancers (dated by TCRdb to 2022 to 2024). In the study overall: Candidate HPV-specific T-cell clones and common TCR motifs were defined by functional T-cell assays performed on cells from a couple of HPV16-positive patients. The study asked whether T-cell immunity to the HPV oncoproteins E6 and E7 changes during chemoradiotherapy and whether this immunity affects survival. The candidate HPV-specific TCRs and motifs were subsequently tracked in TCR repertoires obtained from approximately 91 patients with HPV-related cancers. Study-wide conclusions, independent of this receptor: Only a couple of HPV16-positive patients were used to derive the functional definition of HPV-specific T cells, and the survival association was reported for HPV16-positive patients. Improved recurrence-free survival in HPV16-positive patients was associated with expansion of HPV-responsive T cells during chemoradiotherapy. Expansion of candidate HPV-specific clones and E7-related TCR motifs was observed in the tumor microenvironment during treatment, whereas no such expansion was observed for non-HPV-specific T cells.

Because repertoires were sampled repeatedly during chemoradiotherapy, clonal expansion in the tumor microenvironment could be followed. The library was generated by the immunoSEQ multiplex PCR assay. TCRdb retrieved this table from immuneACCESS and kept in-frame rearrangements only. Not all clones are present; in checked studies, unresolved V genes account for under half, and no reason is known for the remainder. The sample includes 15,000 to 20,000 clones, with around 70% observed a single time. 8% of the sample belongs to the ten largest clones. The chain couples TRBV6-6 to TRBJ1-2, with TRBD1 matching 7 junction bases. Specimen: tumor tissue, collected from a patient who underwent chemoradiotherapy. The source of this sequence is a human donor with HPV-associated anogenital cancer. The DNA sequence reads TGTGCCAGCAGTCGGACAGGACCGCTATATGGCTACACCTTC. It is translated as CASSRTGPLYGYTF.